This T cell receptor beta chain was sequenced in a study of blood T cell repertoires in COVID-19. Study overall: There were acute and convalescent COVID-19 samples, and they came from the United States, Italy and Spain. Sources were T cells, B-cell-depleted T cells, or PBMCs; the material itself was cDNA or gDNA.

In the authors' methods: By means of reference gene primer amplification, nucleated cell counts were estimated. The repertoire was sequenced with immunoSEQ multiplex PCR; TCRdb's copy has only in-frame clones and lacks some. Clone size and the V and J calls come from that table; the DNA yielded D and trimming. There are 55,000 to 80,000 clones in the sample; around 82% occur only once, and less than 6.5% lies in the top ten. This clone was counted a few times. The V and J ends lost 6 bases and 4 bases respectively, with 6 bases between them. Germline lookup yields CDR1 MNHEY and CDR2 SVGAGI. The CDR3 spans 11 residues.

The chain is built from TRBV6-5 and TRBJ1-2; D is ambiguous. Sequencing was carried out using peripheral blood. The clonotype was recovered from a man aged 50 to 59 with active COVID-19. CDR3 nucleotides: TGTGCCAGCAGAACAGCCTATGGCTACACCTTC. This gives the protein CASRTAYGYTF.